The 32 T cell receptor beta chains reported below all come from one sample, sequenced in a study of CD8+ T cells in alopecia areata. Extracted RNA was reverse transcribed, and the resulting cDNA served as sequencing template. Profiled with immunoSEQ multiplex PCR; TCRdb holds only in-frame clones, not every one. The data contain roughly 250,000 clones, 67% of them singletons. The specimen comprised CD4+ T cells sorted from blood, sampled at week 0. The receptors come from a human donor with alopecia areata.

V and J are TRBV6-4 and TRBJ1-6, with 9 bases lining up with TRBD1. V was clipped by 6 bases and J by 8 bases; unmatched bases: 5. Looked up from germline, CDR1 is MRHNA and CDR2 is SNTAGT. The CDR3 sequence is 14 residues long. The CDR3 loop is CASRDRGLYSPLHF. The CDR3 nucleotides are TGTGCCAGCAGGGACAGGGGACTATATTCACCCCTCCACTTT.

This chain uses TRBV29-1 with TRBJ1-1; D unclear. V dropped 5 bases and J dropped 6 bases, with 16 bases sitting between them. Germline loops: CDR1 SQVTM, CDR2 ANQGSEA. The CDR3 runs 13 residues. CDR3 sequence (DNA): TGCAGCGTTACAAGGAGGTCAGACGCTGAAGCTTTCTTT. It translates to CSVTRRSDAEAFF.

The chain joins TRBV15 to TRBJ2-1, with D maybe TRBD1 (5 bases). V was pared by 3 bases and J by 8 bases, with 8 bases between. The CDR3 runs 12 residues. CDR1 is LNHNV, CDR2 YYDKDF, per germline (reference sequence). CDR3 in amino acids: CATSSQGDEQFF. CDR3 coding DNA: TGTGCCACCAGCAGCCAGGGCGATGAGCAGTTCTTC.

The chain links TRBV4-3 to TRBJ1-2; D not resolved. Germline V gene sequence: CDR1 LGHNA, CDR2 YSLEER. The V end was cut by 4 bases, the J end by 4 bases, with 13 bases between. The CDR3 totals 14 residues. DNA for the CDR3: TGCGCCAGCAGCCCGACCGGGCCCTCCTATGGCTACACCTTC. Amino acids: CASSPTGPSYGYTF.

The rearrangement links TRBV30 to TRBJ2-1, with 9 bases lining up with TRBD1. The V gene end was trimmed by 5 bases and the J gene end by 6 bases; junction bases not matched to a gene: 5. Germline CDR1 GTSNPN, CDR2 SVGIG (reference sequence). CDR3 length equals 13 residues. DNA of the CDR3: TGTGCCTGGGGACAGGGGTCGGGCAATGAGCAGTTCTTC. Protein sequence: CAWGQGSGNEQFF.

In this sample, this clone turned up a few times. In DNA, the CDR3 is TGTGCCAGCAACAGGGAACTCCGCACTGAAGCTTTCTTT. It is translated as CASNRELRTEAFF. The chain carries TRBV6-5 and TRBJ1-1, with D maybe TRBD1 (6 bases). V lost 7 bases and J lost 4, with 13 bases in between. This CDR3 region has 13 residues. CDR1 and CDR2 (germline): MNHEY, SVGAGI.

A few counts support this clone. V gene TRBV10-3 combines with J gene TRBJ2-5; D is perhaps TRBD1 (6 bases). V was clipped by 8 bases and J by 1 base, with 11 bases between them. There are 13 residues in the CDR3. Germline assignment: CDR1 ENHRY and CDR2 SYGVKD. The CDR3 loop reads CAIAQGGQETQYF. CDR3 DNA sequence: TGTGCCATCGCACAGGGTGGCCAAGAGACCCAGTACTTC.

The CDR3 DNA is TGCAGCGTTGGGGAGGGTTGGGAGACCCAGTACTTC. It is translated as CSVGEGWETQYF. This chain connects TRBV29-1 to TRBJ2-5; 7 bases map to TRBD2. V shed 4 bases and J 5 bases; nucleotides not matched to a gene: 4. The CDR3 spans 12 residues. The V gene's germline CDR1 is SQVTM and CDR2 ANQGSEA.

This clone was found a few times. This specimen includes other DNA sequences encoding the same CDR3. This chain connects TRBV29-1 to TRBJ2-5, with D unresolved. The germline V gene encodes CDR1 SQVTM and CDR2 ANQGSEA. Trimming stripped 4 bases from V and 2 bases from J, with 5 bases between. The CDR3 has 11 amino acids. The CDR3 coding sequence is TGCAGCGTTGTACCTCAAGAGACCCAGTACTTC. This codes for CSVVPQETQYF.

The table lists this clone with a count of one. The gene calls are TRBV9 and TRBJ2-2; 9 bases agree with TRBD1. CDR3 length: 16 residues. The J segment lost 3 bases and the V segment lost 4 bases, leaving 7 bases of the junction unmatched. Germline V lookup: CDR1 SGDLS, CDR2 YYNGEE. In DNA, the CDR3 is TGTGCCAGCAGCCCACAGGGGACAGGGTACACCGGGGAGCTGTTTTTT. This sequence encodes CASSPQGTGYTGELFF.

V and J are TRBV25-1 and TRBJ1-5, with D tentatively TRBD1 (5 bases). Trimming took 11 bases from V and 5 from J, leaving 19 bases between them. The CDR3 consists of 14 residues. Germline CDR1 reads MGHDK; CDR2 reads SYGVNS. For the CDR3, the DNA is TGTGCCTGGGTGTCGGAAGGGACGGATCAGCCCCAGCATTTT. Translation gives CAWVSEGTDQPQHF.

CDR3 nucleotides: TGTGCCAGCAACGCAGGCCAGGGAAGGTCTGGAAACACCATATATTTT. It encodes CASNAGQGRSGNTIYF. The rearrangement links TRBV27 to TRBJ1-3, with D possibly being TRBD1 (5 bases). The CDR3 is 16 amino acids. CDR1 and CDR2 from the germline V gene are MNHEY and SMNVEV (reference sequence). The germline V and J ends were trimmed by 7 bases and 1 base, with 17 bases remaining between them.

This chain uses TRBV10-2 with TRBJ2-7; D is unclear. There are 14 residues in the CDR3. Trimming pared 7 bases from V and 4 bases from J, leaving 17 bases between. Germline CDR1 is WSHSY and CDR2 is SAAADI. CDR3 amino acids: CASTNLLGFYEQYF. The CDR3 DNA follows: TGCGCCAGCACCAACCTTTTAGGGTTTTACGAGCAGTACTTC.

The V call is TRBV20-1, the J call TRBJ1-2; perhaps TRBD1 as D (5 bases). Germline V gene lookup returns CDR1 DFQATT and CDR2 SNEGSKA (reference sequence). This CDR3 comprises 9 residues. CDR3 protein: CSPGYGYTF. CDR3 sequence (DNA): TGCAGCCCAGGGTATGGCTACACCTTC.

The J gene is TRBJ1-2, the V gene TRBV30, with 7 bases lining up with TRBD1. The trim removed 0 bases at V and 7 bases at J, leaving 8 bases unmatched. CDR1 is GTSNPN, CDR2 SVGIG, per germline (reference sequence). This CDR3 is 14 amino acids long. CDR3 amino acids: CAWSVKRGRSGYTF. CDR3 DNA sequence: TGTGCCTGGAGTGTAAAAAGGGGGCGGAGTGGCTACACCTTC.

The chain is built from TRBV25-1 and TRBJ1-2; 10 nucleotides line up with TRBD1. Trimming at V came to 1 base and at J to 8 bases, leaving 4 bases not matched to a gene. The germline gives CDR1 MGHDK, CDR2 SYGVNS. This CDR3 spans 14 amino acids. CDR3 nucleotide sequence: TGTGCCAGCAGTGAATGGGGACAGGGGAGAGGCTACACCTTC. Protein product: CASSEWGQGRGYTF.

This clone has just one count. Within the sample, other DNA sequences also encode this same CDR3. This chain uses TRBV30 with TRBJ1-5; a weak D match, TRBD1 (6 bases). Between the trimmed V and J ends, which lost 3 bases and 1 base, there was a span of 7 bases. CDR1 is GTSNPN and CDR2 is SVGIG in the germline V gene (reference sequence). The CDR3 is 13 amino acids. The CDR3 sequence: CAWSGQSNQPQHF. The CDR3 DNA follows: TGTGCCTGGAGCGGACAGAGCAATCAGCCCCAGCATTTT.

The J gene is TRBJ2-3, the V gene TRBV4-2; D uncertain. Trimming took 1 base from V and 2 from J, leaving 7 bases between them. Germline values: CDR1 LGHNA, CDR2 YNFKEQ. The CDR3 has 14 residues. CDR3 loop: CASSQGNPTDTQYF. Here the CDR3 DNA reads TGTGCCAGCAGCCAAGGAAACCCCACAGATACGCAGTATTTT.

This clone was seen just once. The chain has TRBV7-9 and TRBJ1-2, with D unresolved. Trimming shortened V by 2 bases and J by 7 bases, and 14 bases separated the two germline ends. The length of the CDR3 is 14 residues. CDR1 and CDR2 from the germline V gene are SEHNR and FQNEAQ (reference sequence). CDR3 residues: CASSLNFKSGGYTF. The CDR3 DNA reads as TGTGCCAGCAGCTTAAATTTTAAGTCCGGTGGCTACACCTTC. Using reference TRBV7-9 and TRBJ1-2 for the parts outside the CDR3, the full variable domain is DTGVSQNPRHKITKRGQNVTFRCDPISEHNRLYWYRQTLGQGPEFLTYFQNEAQLEKSRLLSDRFSAERPKGSFSTLEIQRTEQGDSAMYLCASSLNFKSGGYTFGSGTRLTVV.

This clone was observed a handful of times. This chain joins TRBV19 and TRBJ1-2; D gene ambiguous. CDR3 length equals 12 residues. Germline CDR1 LNHDA, CDR2 SQIVND (reference sequence). Trimming stripped 5 bases from V and 2 bases from J, with 6 bases between. The CDR3 sequence: CASSQSNYGYTF. The CDR3 DNA reads as TGTGCCAGTAGTCAATCAAACTATGGCTACACCTTC. The variable domain in full, with the rest retrieved from reference TRBV19 and TRBJ1-2, is DGGITQSPKYLFRKEGQNVTLSCEQNLNHDAMYWYRQDPGQGLRLIYYSQIVNDFQKGDIAEGYSVSREKKESFPLTVTSAQKNPTAFYLCASSQSNYGYTFGSGTRLTVV.

The chain employs TRBV7-2 and TRBJ2-7, with 9 bases that match TRBD1. The CDR3 contains 16 residues. V trimming: 3 bases; J trimming: 4 bases; junction bases outside the gene matches: 10. Germline CDR1 reads SGHTA; CDR2 reads FQGNSA. In DNA, the CDR3 is TGTGCCAGCAGCTTCGCCGGGACAGGGATTTCGTACGAGCAGTACTTC. It is translated as CASSFAGTGISYEQYF.

This clone turned up a few times. The chain is built from TRBV30 and TRBJ1-4; 9 bases match TRBD1. V shed 2 bases, J shed 5 bases, and the junction held 6 bases outside the gene matches. CDR1 and CDR2 (germline): GTSNPN, SVGIG (reference sequence). The CDR3 sequence is 15 residues long. The CDR3 region has the DNA TGTGCCTGGAGTAAATCCGGGACAGGGAATGAAAAACTGTTTTTT. This encodes CAWSKSGTGNEKLFF.

This chain links TRBV7-8 with TRBJ2-5; TRBD1 matches at 7 bases. Germline-derived CDR1 and CDR2 are SGHVS and FQNEAQ. V gave up 5 bases and J gave up 9 bases; unmatched junction bases: 3. The CDR3 has 11 residues. The CDR3 coding sequence is TGTGCCAGCAGCCATGACAGGGCCCAGTACTTC. Its protein is CASSHDRAQYF. The full variable domain, completed using reference TRBV7-8 and TRBJ2-5, is GAGVSQSPRYKVAKRGQDVALRCDPISGHVSLFWYQQALGQGPEFLTYFQNEAQLDKSGLPSDRFFAERPEGSVSTLKIQRTQQEDSAVYLCASSHDRAQYFGPGTRLLVL.

The chain links TRBV29-1 to TRBJ2-5; the match to TRBD2 covers 16 bases. The CDR3 is 21 amino acids. Trimming at V came to 0 bases and at J to 5 bases, leaving 18 bases not matched to a gene. Germline V gene data show CDR1 as SQVTM and CDR2 as ANQGSEA. Written as DNA, the CDR3 is TGCAGCGTTGAAGAACACAACGTTCCGGGACTAGCGGGGGGGCCGATGGAGACCCAGTACTTC. Translating it yields CSVEEHNVPGLAGGPMETQYF.

The chain links TRBV14 to TRBJ1-2; D is possibly TRBD1 (5 bases). Germline V lookup: CDR1 SGHDN, CDR2 FVKESK. V was cut by 1 base and J by 14 bases, with 17 bases left in between. The CDR3 has 13 residues. CDR3 nucleotide sequence: TGTGCCAGCAGCCAAGTCGGGGCCGCCGTCTGGACCTTC. Amino acid sequence: CASSQVGAAVWTF.

V usage is TRBV29-1 and J usage is TRBJ2-1; possible D gene TRBD1, 5 bases. The CDR3 has 11 residues. V was cut by 7 bases and J by 7 bases, with 11 bases left in between. Germline V CDR1 and CDR2: SQVTM, ANQGSEA. The CDR3: CSAKQGNEQFF. The CDR3 DNA reads TGCAGCGCAAAGCAGGGAAATGAGCAGTTCTTC.

This chain joins TRBV30 and TRBJ2-2; 8 nucleotides align to TRBD1. J was trimmed by 2 bases and V by 1 base; bases with no gene match: 6. Germline-derived CDR1 and CDR2 are GTSNPN and SVGIG (reference sequence). This CDR3 contains 16 residues. Here the CDR3 reads CAWSGRTGLNTGELFF. The CDR3 bases are TGTGCCTGGAGTGGCCGGACAGGGCTAAACACCGGGGAGCTGTTTTTT.

V usage is TRBV9 and J usage is TRBJ1-5; TRBD1 aligns across 7 bases. Germline V gene data show CDR1 as SGDLS and CDR2 as YYNGEE. The CDR3 has 15 amino acids. V gave up 3 bases and J gave up 6 bases; unmatched junction bases: 9. The DNA for the CDR3 is TGTGCCAGCAGCGCTACCGGGACAGAAAGTCAGCCCCAGCATTTT. Translated: CASSATGTESQPQHF.

The DNA for the CDR3 is TGTGCCATCAGAAGACAGGAGACCCTCACAGATACGCAGTATTTT. It codes for CAIRRQETLTDTQYF. The chain links TRBV10-3 to TRBJ2-3; D might be TRBD1 (6 bases). The CDR3 runs 15 residues. The V end lost 6 bases, the J end lost 2 bases, and 15 bases lay between the germline ends. Germline CDR1 ENHRY, CDR2 SYGVKD.

The chain couples TRBV2 to TRBJ2-1; possibly TRBD1 or TRBD2 for D (5 bases each). CDR1 and CDR2 from the germline V gene are SNHLY and FYNNEI. V was clipped by 6 bases and J by 5 bases, with 11 bases between them. The CDR3 has 13 amino acids. CDR3 protein: CASRAGANNEQFF. The CDR3 nucleotides are TGTGCCAGCAGAGCCGGGGCCAACAATGAGCAGTTCTTC.

The CDR3 loop reads CASSVGQGNEQFF. CDR3 DNA: TGTGCCAGCAGCGTTGGCCAGGGTAATGAGCAGTTCTTC. V is TRBV9 and J is TRBJ2-1, with a weak D call TRBD1 (5 bases). The V gene lost 2 bases and the J gene lost 7 bases, with 10 bases spanning the gap. Germline V CDR1 and CDR2: SGDLS, YYNGEE. The CDR3 loop spans 13 amino acids.

This clone showed up just a few times. This chain uses TRBV9 with TRBJ1-2; TRBD1 agrees at 8 bases. V shed 3 bases, J shed 7 bases, and the junction held 2 bases outside the gene matches. Germline CDR1 is SGDLS and CDR2 is YYNGEE. The CDR3 loop spans 12 amino acids. In DNA, the CDR3 is TGTGCCAGCAGCGGACAGGGGCTTGGCTACACCTTC. It specifies CASSGQGLGYTF.